Listed below are T cell receptor beta chains from one sample, sequenced in a study of long-term antiretroviral therapy in people with HIV. The method was immunoSEQ multiplex PCR; TCRdb's version includes in-frame clones alone and lacks a portion of them. The sample comprises over 20,000 clones, around 83% of which are singletons, and 5.1% rests with the top ten. The sample here was unsorted PBMCs, taken 3 years after starting antiretroviral therapy. Every receptor here comes from a man younger than 35 with HIV. The conserved cysteine and the conserved F or W are not part of the CDR3 here.

v_call	j_call	cdr3_aa
TRBV27	TRBJ2-1	ASSYPLSGGAHEQF
TRBV14	TRBJ2-2	ASSQDPLSGELF
TRBV5-4	TRBJ2-3	ASSLDHQDTQY
TRBV19	TRBJ1-5	ASSIITGHQPQH
TRBV25-1	TRBJ2-2	ASSTGGTGELF
TRBV6-6	TRBJ1-5	ASSYIPAQPQH
TRBV25-1	TRBJ1-6	ASSVGGSPLH
TRBV14	TRBJ1-1	ASSQGLTDTEAF
TRBV18	TRBJ2-7	ASSPAATEQY
TRBV6-4	TRBJ2-2	ASSDGKDTGELF
TRBV7-9	TRBJ1-4	ASSHLPGTENEKLF
TRBV14	TRBJ1-3	ASSLRFSGNTIY
TRBV28	TRBJ1-1	ASSLFTGRNTEAF